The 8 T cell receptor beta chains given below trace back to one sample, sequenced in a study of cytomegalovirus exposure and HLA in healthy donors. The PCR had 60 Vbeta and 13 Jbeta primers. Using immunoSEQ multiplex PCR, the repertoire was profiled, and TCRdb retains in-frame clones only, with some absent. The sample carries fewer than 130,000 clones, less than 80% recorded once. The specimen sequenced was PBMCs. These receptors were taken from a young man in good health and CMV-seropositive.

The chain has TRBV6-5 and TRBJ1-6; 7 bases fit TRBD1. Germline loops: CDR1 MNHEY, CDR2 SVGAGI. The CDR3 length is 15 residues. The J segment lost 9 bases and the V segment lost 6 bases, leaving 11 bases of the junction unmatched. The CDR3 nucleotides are TGTGCCAGCAGGGGAAGGACAGGCCCAGGTTCACCCCTCCACTTT. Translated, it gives CASRGRTGPGSPLHF.

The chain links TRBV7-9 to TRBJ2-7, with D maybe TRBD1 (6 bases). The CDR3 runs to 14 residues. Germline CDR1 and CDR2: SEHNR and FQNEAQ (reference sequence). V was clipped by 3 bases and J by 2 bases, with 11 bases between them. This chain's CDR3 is CASSFSGATYEQYF. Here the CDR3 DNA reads TGTGCCAGCAGCTTCTCAGGGGCGACCTACGAGCAGTACTTC.

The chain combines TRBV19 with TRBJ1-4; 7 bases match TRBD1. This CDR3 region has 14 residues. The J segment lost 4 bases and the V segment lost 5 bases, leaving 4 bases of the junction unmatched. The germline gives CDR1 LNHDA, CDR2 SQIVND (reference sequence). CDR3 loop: CASSRQGVNEKLFF. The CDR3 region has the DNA TGTGCCAGTAGTCGACAGGGCGTTAATGAAAAACTGTTTTTT. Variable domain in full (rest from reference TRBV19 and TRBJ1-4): DGGITQSPKYLFRKEGQNVTLSCEQNLNHDAMYWYRQDPGQGLRLIYYSQIVNDFQKGDIAEGYSVSREKKESFPLTVTSAQKNPTAFYLCASSRQGVNEKLFFGSGTQLSVL.

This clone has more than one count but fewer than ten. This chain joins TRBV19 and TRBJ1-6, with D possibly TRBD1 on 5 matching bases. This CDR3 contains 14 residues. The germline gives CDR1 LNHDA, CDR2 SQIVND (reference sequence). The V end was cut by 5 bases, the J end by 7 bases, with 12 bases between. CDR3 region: CASSWGSSNSPLHF. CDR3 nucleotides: TGTGCCAGTAGTTGGGGCTCCTCGAATTCACCCCTCCACTTT.

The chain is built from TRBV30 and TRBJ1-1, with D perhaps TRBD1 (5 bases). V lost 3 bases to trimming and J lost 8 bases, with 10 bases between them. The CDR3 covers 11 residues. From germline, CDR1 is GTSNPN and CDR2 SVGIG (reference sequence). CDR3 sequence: CAWSDNREAFF. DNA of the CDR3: TGTGCCTGGAGCGATAACAGGGAAGCTTTCTTT.

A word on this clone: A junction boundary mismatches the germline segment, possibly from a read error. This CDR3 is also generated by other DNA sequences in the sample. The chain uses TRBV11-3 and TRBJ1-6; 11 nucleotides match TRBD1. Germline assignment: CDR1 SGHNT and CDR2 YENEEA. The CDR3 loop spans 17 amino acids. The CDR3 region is CASSLAGWGQGDSPLHF. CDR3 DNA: TGTGCCAGCAGCTTAGCCGGTTGGGGACAGGGGGATTCGCCCCTCCACTTT.

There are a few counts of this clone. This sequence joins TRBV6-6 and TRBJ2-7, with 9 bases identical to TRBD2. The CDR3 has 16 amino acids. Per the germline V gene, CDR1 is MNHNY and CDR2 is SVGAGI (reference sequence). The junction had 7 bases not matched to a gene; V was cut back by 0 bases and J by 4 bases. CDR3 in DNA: TGTGCCAGCAGTTACTCTACGCGGGGGGGCGAATACGAGCAGTACTTC. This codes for CASSYSTRGGEYEQYF.

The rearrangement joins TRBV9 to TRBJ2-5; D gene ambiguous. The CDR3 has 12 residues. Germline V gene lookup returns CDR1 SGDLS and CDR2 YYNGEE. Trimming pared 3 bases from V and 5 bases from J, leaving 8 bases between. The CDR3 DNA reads TGTGCCAGCAGCGCCTCCGGGGAGACCCAGTACTTC. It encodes CASSASGETQYF.